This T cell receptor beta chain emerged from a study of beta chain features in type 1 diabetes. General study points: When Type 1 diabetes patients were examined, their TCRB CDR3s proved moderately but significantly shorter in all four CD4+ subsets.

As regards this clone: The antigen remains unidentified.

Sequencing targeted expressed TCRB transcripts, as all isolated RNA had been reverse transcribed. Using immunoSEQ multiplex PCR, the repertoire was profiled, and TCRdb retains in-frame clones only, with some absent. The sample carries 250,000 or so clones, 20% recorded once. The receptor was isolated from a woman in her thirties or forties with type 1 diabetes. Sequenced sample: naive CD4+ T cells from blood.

As DNA, the CDR3 is TGTGCCTGGGCTACCACAGATACGCAGTATTTT. It translates to CAWATTDTQYF. The gene calls are TRBV30 and TRBJ2-3; D gene uncertain. The germline CDR1 and CDR2 sequences are GTSNPN and SVGIG (reference sequence). The length of the CDR3 is 11 residues. Trimming removed 5 bases at V and 2 bases at J, with 5 bases between.